This TCR beta chain was sequenced during a study of blood T cells in healthy people across ages. Findings and limits, study-wide: Greater diversity and more naive CD4+ cells were seen in long-lived donors than in aged donors.

Approximately 9.4 milliliters was the volume of peripheral blood drawn from each donor. A second PCR, run for about 7 to 11 cycles, used a sample-barcoded 5' primer plus a J-beta primer mix. Via MiXCR, TCRdb re-called the 5' RACE reads, giving one row per CDR3 protein. Among more than 450,000 distinct CDR3 sequences listed, roughly a quarter were seen once. As for this clonotype: What it recognizes is unknown.

The same sample was also used in a study of T cells of mothers and their children. That source notes: According to the study, all extracted RNA entered cDNA synthesis at about 1.6 ug per 15 ul. Slightly higher overlap, not significant, was seen in related mother-child pairs than in unrelated pairs.

The sequencing sample was made of blood. The source of this sequence is a boy between 2 and 15 years old in good health.

The chain's CDR3 is CASSQRLAVTDTQYF. The CDR3 nucleotides are TGTGCCAGCAGCCAAAGACTAGCGGTCACAGATACGCAGTATTTT. The gene calls are TRBV4-2 and TRBJ2-3; 9 nucleotides line up with TRBD2. With 2 bases clipped from V and 2 bases from J, the junction kept 2 bases outside the gene matches. Germline V gene lookup returns CDR1 LGHNA and CDR2 YNFKEQ. CDR3 length equals 15 residues.